This TCR beta chain emerged from a study of Graves' ophthalmopathy and Graves' hyperthyroidism. Whole-study findings and limits: A classifier, a 13-signature model, separated ophthalmopathy from stable hyperthyroidism with about 88% sensitivity and roughly 80% specificity. Blood also held most thyroid clonotypes expanded above 0.001 frequency.

This clonotype has ten or more counts. Its antigen is unidentified. Amplified material comprised TCR beta CDR3 regions derived from RNA transcripts. First-round RT-PCR with HTBI primers preceded a second-round multiplex PCR. TCRdb used MiXCR to reprocess the multiplex PCR reads, holding one entry per CDR3 protein. This sample has 650,000 to 900,000 distinct CDR3 sequences, with 35% to 50% found just once. This TCR was recovered from an adult man with Graves' ophthalmopathy. Sequencing was performed on peripheral blood.

CDR3 DNA: TGTGCCAGCAGCAACCCGACAGGGAACGAGCAGTACTTC. The encoded protein is CASSNPTGNEQYF. This chain uses TRBV7-9 with TRBJ2-7; 7 positions agree with TRBD1. The CDR3 contains 13 residues. Per germline, CDR1 SEHNR and CDR2 FQNEAQ (reference sequence). The ends lost 5 bases at V and 5 bases at J; junction bases unmatched: 6. Full variable domain (missing parts from reference TRBV7-9 and TRBJ2-7): DTGVSQNPRHKITKRGQNVTFRCDPISEHNRLYWYRQTLGQGPEFLTYFQNEAQLEKSRLLSDRFSAERPKGSFSTLEIQRTEQGDSAMYLCASSNPTGNEQYFGPGTRLTVT.